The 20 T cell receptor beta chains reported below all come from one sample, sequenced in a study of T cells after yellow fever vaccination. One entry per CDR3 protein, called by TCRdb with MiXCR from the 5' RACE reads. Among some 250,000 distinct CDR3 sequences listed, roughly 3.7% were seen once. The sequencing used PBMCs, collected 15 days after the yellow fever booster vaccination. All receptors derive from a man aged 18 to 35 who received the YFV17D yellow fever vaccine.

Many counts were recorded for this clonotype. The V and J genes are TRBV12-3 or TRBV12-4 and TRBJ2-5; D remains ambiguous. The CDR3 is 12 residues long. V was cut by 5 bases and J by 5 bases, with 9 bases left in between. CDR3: CASSPTAETQYF. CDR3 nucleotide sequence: TGTGCCAGCAGTCCGACGGCGGAGACCCAGTACTTC.

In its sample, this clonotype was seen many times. As DNA, the CDR3 is TGCGCCAGCAGCCAAGTACCTCAGAGCGAGCAGTACGTC. Translating gives CASSQVPQSEQYV. This chain connects TRBV4-1 to TRBJ2-7; D is uncertain. Trimming cost V 1 base and J 6 bases, with 10 bases left between them. Germline V CDR1 and CDR2: MGHRA, YSYEKL. This CDR3 region has 13 residues.

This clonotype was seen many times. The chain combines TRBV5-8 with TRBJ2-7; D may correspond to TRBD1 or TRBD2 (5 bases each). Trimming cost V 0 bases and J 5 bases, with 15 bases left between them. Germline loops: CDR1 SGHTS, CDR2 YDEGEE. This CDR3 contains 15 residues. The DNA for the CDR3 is TGTGCCAGCAGCTTGGGGGCAGGGAGTGGTGACGAGCAGTACTTC. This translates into CASSLGAGSGDEQYF.

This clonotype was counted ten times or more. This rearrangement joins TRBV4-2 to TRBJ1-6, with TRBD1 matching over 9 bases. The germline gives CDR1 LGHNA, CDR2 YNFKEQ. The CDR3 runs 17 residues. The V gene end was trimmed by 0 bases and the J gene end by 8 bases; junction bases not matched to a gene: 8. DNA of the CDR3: TGTGCCAGCAGCCAAGATGAGTTGGGACAGGGAGATTCACCCCTCCACTTT. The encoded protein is CASSQDELGQGDSPLHF.

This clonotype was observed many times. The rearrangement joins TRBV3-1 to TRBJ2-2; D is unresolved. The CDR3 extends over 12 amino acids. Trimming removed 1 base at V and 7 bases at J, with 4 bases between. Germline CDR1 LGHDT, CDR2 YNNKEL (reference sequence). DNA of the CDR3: TGTGCCAGCAGCCAAGTGATCGGGGAGCTGTTTTTT. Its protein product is CASSQVIGELFF.

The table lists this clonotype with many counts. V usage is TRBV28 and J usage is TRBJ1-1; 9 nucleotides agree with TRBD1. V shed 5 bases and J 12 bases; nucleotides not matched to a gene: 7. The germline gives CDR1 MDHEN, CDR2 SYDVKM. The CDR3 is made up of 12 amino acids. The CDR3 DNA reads TGTGCCAGCAGTGGACCCGGGACAGGGTCTTTCTTT. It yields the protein CASSGPGTGSFF.

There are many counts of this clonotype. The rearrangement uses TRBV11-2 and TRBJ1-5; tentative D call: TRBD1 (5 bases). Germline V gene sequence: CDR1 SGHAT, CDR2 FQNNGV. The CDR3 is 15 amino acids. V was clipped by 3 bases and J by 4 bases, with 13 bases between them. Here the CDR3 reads CASSLGGRWNQPQHF. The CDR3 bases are TGTGCCAGCAGCTTGGGGGGGAGATGGAATCAGCCCCAGCATTTT.

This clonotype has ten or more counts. The CDR3 coding sequence is TGTGCCAGCAGCTTTAGAGACGGTAGCAATCAGCCCCAGCATTTT. Translation gives CASSFRDGSNQPQHF. V and J are TRBV7-8 and TRBJ1-5; no definite D call. Germline V CDR1 and CDR2: SGHVS, FQNEAQ. The ends were cut back, 3 bases at V and 0 bases at J, with 9 bases in the middle. The CDR3 covers 15 residues.

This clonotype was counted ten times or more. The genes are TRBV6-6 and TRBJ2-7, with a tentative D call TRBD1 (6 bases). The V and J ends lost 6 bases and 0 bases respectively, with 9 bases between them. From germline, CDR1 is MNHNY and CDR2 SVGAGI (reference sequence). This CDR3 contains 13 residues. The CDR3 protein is CASREGGSYEQYF. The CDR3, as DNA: TGTGCCAGCAGAGAAGGGGGCTCCTACGAGCAGTACTTC.

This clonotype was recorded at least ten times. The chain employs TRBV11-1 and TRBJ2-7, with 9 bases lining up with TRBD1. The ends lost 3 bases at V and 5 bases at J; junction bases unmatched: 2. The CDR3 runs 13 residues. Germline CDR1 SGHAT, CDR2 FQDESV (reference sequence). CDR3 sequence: CASSFNRGHEQYV. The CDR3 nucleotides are TGTGCCAGCAGCTTTAACAGGGGGCACGAGCAGTACGTC.

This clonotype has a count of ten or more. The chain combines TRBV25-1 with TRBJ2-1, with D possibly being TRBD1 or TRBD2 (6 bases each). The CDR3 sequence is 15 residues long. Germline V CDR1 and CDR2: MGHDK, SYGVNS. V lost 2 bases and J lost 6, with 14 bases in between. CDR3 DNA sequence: TGTGCCAGCAGTGAAACTGGGGGGCCGGGCAATGAGCAGTTCTTC. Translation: CASSETGGPGNEQFF.

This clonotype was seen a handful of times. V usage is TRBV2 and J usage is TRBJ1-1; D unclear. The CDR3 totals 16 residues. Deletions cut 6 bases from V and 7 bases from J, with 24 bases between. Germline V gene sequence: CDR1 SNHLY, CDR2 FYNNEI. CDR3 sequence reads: CASRPGTFLSLGEAFF. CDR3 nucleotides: TGTGCCAGCAGACCGGGAACTTTTTTATCATTGGGTGAAGCTTTCTTT.

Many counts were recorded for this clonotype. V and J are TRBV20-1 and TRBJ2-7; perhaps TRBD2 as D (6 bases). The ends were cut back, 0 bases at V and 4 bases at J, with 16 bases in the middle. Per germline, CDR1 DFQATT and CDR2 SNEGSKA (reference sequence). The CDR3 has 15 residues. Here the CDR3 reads CSARDDGGSAYEQYV. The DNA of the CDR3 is TGCAGTGCTAGAGATGATGGGGGGTCGGCTTACGAGCAGTACGTC.

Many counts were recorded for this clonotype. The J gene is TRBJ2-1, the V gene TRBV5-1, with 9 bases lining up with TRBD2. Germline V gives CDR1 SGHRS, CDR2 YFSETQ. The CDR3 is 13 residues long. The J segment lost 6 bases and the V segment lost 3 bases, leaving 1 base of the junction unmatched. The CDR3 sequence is CASSSLAGNEQFF. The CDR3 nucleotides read TGCGCCAGCAGCTCACTAGCGGGCAATGAGCAGTTCTTC.

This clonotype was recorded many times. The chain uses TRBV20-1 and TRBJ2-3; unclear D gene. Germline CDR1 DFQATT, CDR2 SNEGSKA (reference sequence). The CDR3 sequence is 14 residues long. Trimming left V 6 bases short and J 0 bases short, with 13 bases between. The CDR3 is CSAAIAASTDTQYF. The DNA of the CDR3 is TGCAGTGCCGCGATTGCCGCTAGCACAGATACGCAGTATTTT.

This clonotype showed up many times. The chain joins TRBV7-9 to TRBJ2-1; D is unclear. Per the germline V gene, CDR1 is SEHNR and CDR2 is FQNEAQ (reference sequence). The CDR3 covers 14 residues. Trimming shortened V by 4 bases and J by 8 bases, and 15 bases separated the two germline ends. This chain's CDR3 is CASSSGVAPHEQFF. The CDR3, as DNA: TGTGCCAGCAGCTCGGGCGTCGCGCCCCATGAGCAGTTCTTC. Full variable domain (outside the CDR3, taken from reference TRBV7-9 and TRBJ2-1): DTGVSQNPRHKITKRGQNVTFRCDPISEHNRLYWYRQTLGQGPEFLTYFQNEAQLEKSRLLSDRFSAERPKGSFSTLEIQRTEQGDSAMYLCASSSGVAPHEQFFGPGTRLTVL.

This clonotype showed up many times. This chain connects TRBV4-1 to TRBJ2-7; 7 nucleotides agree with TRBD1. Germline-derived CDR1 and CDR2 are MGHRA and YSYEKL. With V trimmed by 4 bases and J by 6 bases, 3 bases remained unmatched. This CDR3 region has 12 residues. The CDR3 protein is CASSPDRAEQYF. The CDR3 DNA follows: TGCGCCAGCAGCCCAGACAGGGCCGAGCAGTACTTC.

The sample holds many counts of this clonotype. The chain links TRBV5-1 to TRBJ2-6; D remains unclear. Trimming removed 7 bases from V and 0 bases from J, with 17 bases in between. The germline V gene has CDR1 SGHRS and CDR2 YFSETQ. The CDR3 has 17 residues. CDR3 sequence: CASSLGPSYSGANVLTF. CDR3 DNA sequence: TGCGCCAGCTCTTTAGGGCCGAGCTACTCTGGGGCCAACGTCCTGACTTTC.

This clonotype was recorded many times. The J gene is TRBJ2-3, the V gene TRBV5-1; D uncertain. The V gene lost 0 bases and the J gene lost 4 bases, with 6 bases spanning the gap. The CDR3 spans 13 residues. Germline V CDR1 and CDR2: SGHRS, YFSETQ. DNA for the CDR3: TGCGCCAGCAGCTTGGTTCCCTCAGATACGCAGTATTTT. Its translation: CASSLVPSDTQYF.

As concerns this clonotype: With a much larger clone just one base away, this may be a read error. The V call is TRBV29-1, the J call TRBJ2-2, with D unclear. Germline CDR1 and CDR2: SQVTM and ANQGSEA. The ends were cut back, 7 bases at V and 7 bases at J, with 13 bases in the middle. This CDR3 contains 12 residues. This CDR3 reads CSAVSCGGELFF. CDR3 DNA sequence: TGCAGCGCAGTGTCGTGTGGCGGGGAGCTGTTTTTT.